This TCR beta chain derives from a study of identical twins. The study, taken as a whole, reports: Within monozygotic twins, out-of-frame TCR alpha sharing was underestimated by the models. Zero-insertion results could be subject to partial confounding by invariant MAIT and iNKT cells. Fewer insertions marked abundant cord blood beta clonotypes; young adult naive trended weakly, memory not at all.

With regard to this clonotype: Its specificity is unknown.

The V and J ends lost 5 bases and 4 bases, in that order; junction bases with no gene match: 7. Germline CDR1 reads LGHDT; CDR2 reads YNNKEL (reference sequence). This CDR3 comprises 15 residues. Unique molecular identifiers were present on cDNA, and template switching added a universal primer site. TCRdb independently ran MiXCR on the 5' RACE reads; one entry per CDR3 protein. The repertoire holds about 660,000 distinct CDR3 sequences, with around 8.6% as singletons. These data were also reused for a study on yellow fever vaccine responses in identical twins.

The genes are TRBV3-1 and TRBJ2-3; the match to TRBD2 covers 9 bases. The source of this sequence is a young woman in good health. The sequenced material came from PBMCs. For the CDR3, the DNA is TGTGCCAGCAGCTCCGCGGGGGGGCCTGCAGATACGCAGTATTTT. Amino acid sequence: CASSSAGGPADTQYF.